These 10 T cell receptor beta chains came from one sample sequenced in a study of early T cells in non-severe SARS-CoV-2 infection. Each CDR3 protein gets one entry after TCRdb re-called the 5' RACE reads with MiXCR. The sample contains 70,000 to 75,000 distinct CDR3 sequences, 12% to 15% of which appear only once. The sequenced sample consisted of whole blood. The receptor source for this set is an adult who was a healthcare worker with PCR-confirmed SARS-CoV-2 infection or an uninfected control (not recorded which).

V usage is TRBV28 and J usage is TRBJ1-4, with D tentatively TRBD1 (5 bases). Deletions cut 5 bases from V and 2 bases from J, with 9 bases between. The CDR3 runs to 14 residues. CDR1 and CDR2 from the germline V gene are MDHEN and SYDVKM. The CDR3 DNA reads as TGTGCCAGCAGTCGCGCAGGGACTAATGAAAAACTGTTTTTT. Translated, it gives CASSRAGTNEKLFF.

The chain employs TRBV29-1 and TRBJ1-2; possible D gene TRBD1, 6 bases. The germline V gene encodes CDR1 SQVTM and CDR2 ANQGSEA. The CDR3 loop spans 14 amino acids. The V end lost 0 bases, the J end lost 4 bases, and 12 bases lay between the germline ends. The CDR3: CSVEEDRSRYGYTF. CDR3 nucleotides: TGCAGCGTTGAAGAAGACAGGTCCCGCTATGGCTACACCTTC.

In this sample, this clonotype turned up a few times. The V gene is TRBV3-1, the J gene TRBJ2-2; perhaps TRBD2 as D (6 bases). The CDR3 consists of 16 residues. V was shortened by 1 base and J by 0 bases, with 9 bases between the two germline ends. The germline CDR1 and CDR2 sequences are LGHDT and YNNKEL (reference sequence). CDR3 amino acids: CASSQGRGANTGELFF. CDR3 DNA: TGTGCCAGCAGCCAAGGGCGGGGTGCGAACACCGGGGAGCTGTTTTTT.

The J gene is TRBJ2-1, the V gene TRBV7-3, with TRBD1 matching 7 bases. CDR3 size: 16 residues. CDR1 and CDR2 (germline): SGHTA, FQGTGA. With V trimmed by 5 bases and J by 0 bases, 7 bases remained unmatched. The CDR3 reads CASSNLQGISYNEQFF. In DNA, the CDR3 is TGTGCCAGCAGCAACCTACAGGGGATCTCCTACAATGAGCAGTTCTTC.

This clonotype showed up many times. Here the CDR3 DNA reads TGCGCCAGCAGCTTTCAGGGGGCGGCCTACGAGCAGTACTTC. It specifies CASSFQGAAYEQYF. The gene calls are TRBV5-1 and TRBJ2-7; 8 bases line up with TRBD1. CDR3 length: 14 residues. Germline CDR1 reads SGHRS; CDR2 reads YFSETQ. V trimming: 2 bases; J trimming: 2 bases; junction bases outside the gene matches: 3.

This clonotype was seen a handful of times. V usage is TRBV11-1 and J usage is TRBJ2-5, with unresolved D. This CDR3 contains 12 residues. V dropped 5 bases and J dropped 4 bases, with 8 bases sitting between them. Germline V gene data show CDR1 as SGHAT and CDR2 as FQDESV (reference sequence). The CDR3 loop reads CASSRTGETQYF. The CDR3 DNA follows: TGTGCCAGCAGCCGAACCGGAGAGACCCAGTACTTC.

This clonotype has only a few counts. The chain combines TRBV29-1 with TRBJ1-1; D call uncertain. Germline-derived CDR1 and CDR2 are SQVTM and ANQGSEA. Trimming took 5 bases from V and 0 from J, leaving 13 bases between them. The CDR3 runs 14 residues. The CDR3 DNA sequence: TGCAGCGTTTTCGTTTCCCGAATGAACACTGAAGCTTTCTTT. Encoded protein: CSVFVSRMNTEAFF.

This clonotype has a handful of counts. This rearrangement joins TRBV3-1 to TRBJ2-5; 10 bases match TRBD1. This CDR3 is 17 amino acids long. Trimming took 4 bases from V and 3 from J; bases not matched to a gene: 11. The V gene's germline CDR1 is LGHDT and CDR2 YNNKEL (reference sequence). CDR3 nucleotide sequence: TGTGCCAGCAGCCCCTTGCGGACAGGGGGGGGAGAAGAGACCCAGTACTTC. It is translated as CASSPLRTGGGEETQYF.

The V and J genes are TRBV4-3 and TRBJ2-2; D is uncertain. The CDR3 is made up of 16 amino acids. The V end lost 1 base, the J end lost 2 bases, and 11 bases lay between the germline ends. The germline V gene has CDR1 LGHNA and CDR2 YSLEER. In DNA, the CDR3 is TGCGCCAGCAGCCAAGTTATGGGCTATAACACCGGGGAGCTGTTTTTT. Its protein is CASSQVMGYNTGELFF.

This chain joins TRBV6-1 and TRBJ1-2, with a tentative D call TRBD1 (6 bases). The CDR3 totals 14 residues. V shed 0 bases and J shed 4 bases, with 9 bases lying between them. The germline gives CDR1 MNHNS, CDR2 SASEGT. In DNA, the CDR3 is TGTGCCAGCAGTGAAGCGGGGGCAGTCTATGGCTACACCTTC. Its translation is CASSEAGAVYGYTF.